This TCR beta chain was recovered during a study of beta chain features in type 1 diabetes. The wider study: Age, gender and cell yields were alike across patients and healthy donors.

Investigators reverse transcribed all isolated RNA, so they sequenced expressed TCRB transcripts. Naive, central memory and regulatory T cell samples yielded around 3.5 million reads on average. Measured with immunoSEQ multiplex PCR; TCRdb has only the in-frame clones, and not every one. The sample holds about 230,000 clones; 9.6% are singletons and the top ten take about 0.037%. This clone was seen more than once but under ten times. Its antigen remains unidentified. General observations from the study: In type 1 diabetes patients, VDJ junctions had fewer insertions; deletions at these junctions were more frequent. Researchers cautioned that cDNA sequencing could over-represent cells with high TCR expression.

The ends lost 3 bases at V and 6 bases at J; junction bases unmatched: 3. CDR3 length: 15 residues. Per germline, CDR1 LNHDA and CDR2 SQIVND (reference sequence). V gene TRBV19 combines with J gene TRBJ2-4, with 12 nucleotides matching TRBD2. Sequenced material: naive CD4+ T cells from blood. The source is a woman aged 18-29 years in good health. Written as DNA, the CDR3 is TGTGCCAGTAGTATGACTAGCGGGAGTGGAAACATTCAGTACTTC. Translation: CASSMTSGSGNIQYF.